One T cell receptor (beta chain) is described in this entry. Antigen: not known. V was clipped by 7 bases and J by 1 base; unmatched bases: 9. This CDR3 is built from 16 residues. Per the germline V gene, CDR1 is MNHEY and CDR2 is SMNVEV (reference sequence). Using immunoSEQ multiplex PCR, the repertoire was profiled, and TCRdb retains in-frame clones only, with some absent. The sample holds tens of thousands of clones, 75% to 95% seen once. This entry comes from a study of OX40 agonist ivuxolimab in advanced cancers. Across the whole study: Patients received ivuxolimab, an intravenous treatment, every 2 weeks at 0.01 to 10 mg/kg. Having had anti-PD-1, anti-PD-L1 or anti-CTLA-4 therapy before was allowed, and 40% to 45% had some. The study's findings and limits: Within 6 weeks, CD4+ and CD8+ blood T cells expanded clonally at 0.1 to 3.0 mg/kg.

Sequenced material: CD4+ or CD8+ T cells sorted from blood, taken in a trial of the OX40 agonist ivuxolimab. This TCR was sampled from an adult with an advanced solid tumor such as melanoma, head and neck, liver or kidney cancer. The J gene is TRBJ1-1, the V gene TRBV27; 10 bases are shared with TRBD1. For the CDR3, the DNA is TGTGCCAGCATCCCGGACAGGGGGAACGGGAACACTGAAGCTTTCTTT. Amino acids: CASIPDRGNGNTEAFF.